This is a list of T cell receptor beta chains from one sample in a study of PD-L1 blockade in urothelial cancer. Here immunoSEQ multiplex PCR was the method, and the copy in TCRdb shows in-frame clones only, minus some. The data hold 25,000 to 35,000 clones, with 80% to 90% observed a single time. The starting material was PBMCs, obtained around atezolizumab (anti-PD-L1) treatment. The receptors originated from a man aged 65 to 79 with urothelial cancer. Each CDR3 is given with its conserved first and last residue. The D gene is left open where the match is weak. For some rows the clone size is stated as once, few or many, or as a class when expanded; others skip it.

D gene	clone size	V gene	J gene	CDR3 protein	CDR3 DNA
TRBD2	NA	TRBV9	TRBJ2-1	CASSVRAGGGDPSYNEQFF	TGTGCCAGCAGCGTGAGGGCGGGAGGCGGGGACCCCTCCTACAATGAGCAGTTCTTC
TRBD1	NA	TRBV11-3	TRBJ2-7	CASSLETGQGTYEQYF	TGTGCCAGCAGCTTAGAGACTGGACAGGGAACCTACGAGCAGTACTTC
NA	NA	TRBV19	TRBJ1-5	CASSTQPGGGQPQHF	TGTGCCAGTAGTACACAACCGGGGGGCGGACAGCCCCAGCATTTT
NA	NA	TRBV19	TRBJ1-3	CASLGRNSGNTIYF	TGTGCCAGTCTTGGCCGTAACTCTGGAAACACCATATATTTT
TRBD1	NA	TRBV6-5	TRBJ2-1	CASSHRGVYNEQFF	TGTGCCAGCAGTCACAGGGGAGTCTACAATGAGCAGTTCTTC
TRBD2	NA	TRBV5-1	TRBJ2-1	CASSRDGAGPAGEQFF	TGCGCCAGCAGCCGCGACGGAGCGGGGCCCGCCGGGGAGCAGTTCTTC
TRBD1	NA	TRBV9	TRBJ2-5	CASSGTGGKETQYF	TGTGCCAGCAGCGGAACAGGGGGGAAAGAGACCCAGTACTTC
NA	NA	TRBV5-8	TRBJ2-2	CASSLDRGNTGELFF	TGTGCCAGCAGCTTAGATAGAGGGAACACCGGGGAGCTGTTTTTT
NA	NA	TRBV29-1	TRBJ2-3	CSTRQGDTQYF	TGCAGCACGCGCCAGGGGGATACGCAGTATTTT
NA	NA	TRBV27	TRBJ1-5	CASSTGQNQPQHF	TGTGCCAGCAGTACCGGACAGAATCAGCCCCAGCATTTT
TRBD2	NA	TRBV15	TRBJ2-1	CATSRTLAGGPFNEQFF	TGTGCCACCAGCAGAACCTTAGCGGGAGGGCCGTTCAATGAGCAGTTCTTC
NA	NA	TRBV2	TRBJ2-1	CASSDSQMSNEQFF	TGTGCCAGCAGTGATTCCCAAATGTCCAATGAGCAGTTCTTC
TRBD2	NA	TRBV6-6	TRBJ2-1	CASSYLAGVQDEQFF	TGTGCCAGCAGTTACTTAGCGGGAGTACAGGACGAGCAGTTCTTC
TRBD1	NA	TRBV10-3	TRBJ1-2	CAISEQGANYGYTF	TGTGCCATCAGTGAACAGGGGGCGAACTATGGCTACACCTTC
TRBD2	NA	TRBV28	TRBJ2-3	CASTLGGADTQYF	TGTGCCAGCACCCTGGGGGGGGCAGATACGCAGTATTTT
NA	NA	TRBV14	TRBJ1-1	CASSQDRRMGAFF	TGTGCCAGCAGCCAAGATAGGCGGATGGGAGCTTTCTTT
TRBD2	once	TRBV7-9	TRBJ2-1	CASSPSGSSYNEQFF	TGTGCCAGCAGCCCTAGCGGCAGCTCCTACAATGAGCAGTTCTTC
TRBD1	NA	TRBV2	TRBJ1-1	CASGRDRDTEAFF	TGTGCCAGCGGAAGGGACAGGGACACTGAAGCTTTCTTT